This T cell receptor (beta chain) came from a study of blood T cell repertoires in COVID-19. The overall study: Sources were T cells, B-cell-depleted T cells, or PBMCs; the material itself was cDNA or gDNA.

This CDR3 has 15 residues. CDR1 SGHTA and CDR2 FQGNSA come from the germline V gene. V was pared by 6 bases and J by 1 base, with 5 bases of the junction left unmatched. Libraries were prepared by immunoSEQ multiplex PCR; TCRdb keeps only in-frame clonotypes and omits some of them. This sample has roughly 150,000 clones, with around 87% found just once. The chain couples TRBV7-2 to TRBJ2-1; TRBD2 aligns across 8 bases. The TCR was taken from a woman aged 55-75 years with active COVID-19. Material for sequencing was peripheral blood. This chain's CDR3 is CASRFTSGSYNEQFF. CDR3 DNA sequence: TGTGCCAGCAGATTTACTAGCGGTTCCTACAATGAGCAGTTCTTC.